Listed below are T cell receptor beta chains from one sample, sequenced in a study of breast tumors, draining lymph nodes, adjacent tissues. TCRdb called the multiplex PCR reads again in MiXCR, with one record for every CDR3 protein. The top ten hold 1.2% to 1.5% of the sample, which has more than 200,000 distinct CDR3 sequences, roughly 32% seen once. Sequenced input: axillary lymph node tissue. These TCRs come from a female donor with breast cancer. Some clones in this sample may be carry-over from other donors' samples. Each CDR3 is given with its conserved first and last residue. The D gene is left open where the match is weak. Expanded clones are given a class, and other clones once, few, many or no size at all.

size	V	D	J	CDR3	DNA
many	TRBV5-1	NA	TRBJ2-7	CASSLALYSGAYEQYF	TGCGCCAGCAGCTTGGCCCTGTATTCGGGAGCCTACGAGCAGTACTTC
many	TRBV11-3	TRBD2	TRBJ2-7	CASSLGTSYEQYF	TGTGCCAGCAGCTTAGGGACTAGCTACGAGCAGTACTTC
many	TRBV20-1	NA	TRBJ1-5	CSAERGIGYQPQHF	TGCAGTGCTGAGAGGGGGATCGGGTATCAGCCCCAGCATTTT
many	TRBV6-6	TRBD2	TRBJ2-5	CASTLTSGSFTGETQYF	TGTGCCAGCACGTTAACAAGCGGGAGCTTCACAGGGGAGACCCAGTACTTC
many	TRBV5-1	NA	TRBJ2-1	CASTHSYNEQFF	TGCGCCAGCACCCACTCCTACAATGAGCAGTTCTTC
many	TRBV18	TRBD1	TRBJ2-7	CASSPGDRAYEQYF	TGTGCCAGCTCACCTGGAGACAGGGCCTACGAGCAGTACTTC
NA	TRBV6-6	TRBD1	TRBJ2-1	CASSPPGQGTSEQFF	TGTGCCAGCAGTCCCCCGGGACAGGGGACAAGTGAGCAGTTCTTC
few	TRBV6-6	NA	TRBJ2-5	CASSHSRGGETQYF	TGTGCCAGCAGTCACTCGAGGGGTGGGGAGACCCAGTACTTC
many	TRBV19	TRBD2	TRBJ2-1	CASSIFRGLAGGPSEQFF	TGTGCCAGTAGTATTTTTAGGGGACTAGCGGGAGGGCCGAGTGAGCAGTTCTTC
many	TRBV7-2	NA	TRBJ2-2	CASSFVTGELFF	TGTGCCAGCAGCTTTGTCACCGGGGAGCTGTTTTTT
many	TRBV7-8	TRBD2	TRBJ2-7	CASSFSGSPYEQYF	TGTGCCAGCAGCTTTAGCGGGAGTCCGTACGAGCAGTACTTC
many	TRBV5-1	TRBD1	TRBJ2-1	CASRTGSYNEQFF	TGCGCCAGTAGGACAGGCTCCTACAATGAGCAGTTCTTC
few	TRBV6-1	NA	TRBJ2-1	CASSELARLYNEQFF	TGTGCCAGCAGTGAACTAGCGCGCCTCTACAATGAGCAGTTCTTC
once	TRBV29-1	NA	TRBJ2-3	CSAPTSGSTDTQYF	TGCAGCGCCCCGACCAGCGGGAGCACAGATACGCAGTATTTT
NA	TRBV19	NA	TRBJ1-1	CASNNDKRTEAFF	TGTGCCAGTAATAATGACAAGCGCACTGAAGCTTTCTTT
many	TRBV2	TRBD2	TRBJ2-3	CASLSGTGTDTQYF	TGTGCCAGCCTTAGCGGGACCGGCACAGATACGCAGTATTTT
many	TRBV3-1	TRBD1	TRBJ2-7	CASSQDPGTGNEQYF	TGTGCCAGCAGCCAAGATCCCGGGACAGGGAACGAGCAGTACTTC
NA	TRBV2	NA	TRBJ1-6	CASRGPAGDNSPLHF	TGTGCCAGCAGGGGACCAGCGGGAGATAATTCACCCCTCCACTTT
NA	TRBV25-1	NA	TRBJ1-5	CASSTPGHRQETQHF	TGTGCCAGCAGTACACCGGGACACAGACAAGAGACCCAGCATTTT
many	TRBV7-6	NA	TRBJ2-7	CASSLAGQTYEQYF	TGTGCCAGCAGCTTAGCGGGCCAGACCTACGAGCAGTACTTC
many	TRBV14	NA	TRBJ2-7	CASSQTAGYEQYF	TGTGCCAGCAGCCAGACAGCGGGCTACGAGCAGTACTTC
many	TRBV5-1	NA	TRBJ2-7	CASSLDRTGEQYF	TGCGCCAGCAGCTTGGACAGGACGGGGGAGCAGTACTTC
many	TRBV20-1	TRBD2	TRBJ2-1	CSARVTSGSLRTLNEQFF	TGCAGTGCTAGAGTCACTAGCGGGAGCTTACGAACCCTGAATGAGCAGTTCTTC
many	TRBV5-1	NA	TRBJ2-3	CASSPGRGGADTQYF	TGCGCCAGCAGCCCGGGGCGAGGTGGAGCAGATACGCAGTATTTT
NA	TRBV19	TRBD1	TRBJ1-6	CASSSTQGDSPLHF	TGTGCCAGTAGCTCAACACAGGGGGATTCACCCCTCCACTTT
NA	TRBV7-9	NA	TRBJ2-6	CASSSGDGANVLTF	TGTGCCAGCAGCTCAGGGGACGGAGCCAACGTCCTGACTTTC